Below are 14 T cell receptor beta chains sequenced from a single sample in a study of neurological immune-mediated disorders. TCRdb fed the 5' RACE reads into MiXCR, producing one record per CDR3 protein. This sample has 66,000 or so distinct CDR3 sequences; 4.5% to 5.5% occur once, and the top ten carry approximately 7%. The specimen sequenced was PBMCs. The receptors were sampled from a man between 25 and 39 years old with multiple sclerosis.

This clonotype was counted at least ten times. This rearrangement joins TRBV6-4 to TRBJ2-7; D remains ambiguous. This CDR3 has 14 amino acids. V lost 9 bases, J lost 0 bases, and 15 bases lay in between. Germline V gives CDR1 MRHNA, CDR2 SNTAGT. CDR3: CARLGSSPSYEQYV. As DNA, the CDR3 is TGTGCCAGACTCGGCTCATCTCCCTCCTACGAGCAGTACGTC.

This clonotype was counted at least ten times. The rearrangement uses TRBV5-1 and TRBJ1-4; TRBD1 agrees at 7 bases. V gave up 3 bases and J gave up 7 bases; unmatched junction bases: 9. Germline V gene lookup returns CDR1 SGHRS and CDR2 YFSETQ. The CDR3 covers 15 residues. The DNA of the CDR3 is TGCGCCAGCAGCTCGTCCGGGACAGTAACTGAAAAACTGTTTTTT. Translating it yields CASSSSGTVTEKLFF.

The table lists this clonotype with many counts. CDR3 residues: CASSNRQERSYNEQFF. The CDR3 nucleotides read TGCGCCAGCAGCAATCGACAGGAGCGCTCCTACAATGAGCAGTTCTTC. This chain joins TRBV5-1 and TRBJ2-1; D is perhaps TRBD1 (6 bases). Between the trimmed V and J ends, which lost 4 bases and 0 bases, there was a span of 14 bases. The CDR3 extends over 16 amino acids. Germline values: CDR1 SGHRS, CDR2 YFSETQ.

This clonotype has ten or more counts. This sequence joins TRBV2 and TRBJ1-3; D unresolved. Trimming shortened V by 2 bases and J by 0 bases, and 5 bases separated the two germline ends. The CDR3 has 14 amino acids. The germline CDR1 and CDR2 sequences are SNHLY and FYNNEI. The CDR3 spells CASSEQSSGNTIYF. The CDR3 DNA reads TGTGCCAGCAGTGAACAGAGCTCTGGAAACACCATATATTTT.

This clonotype was detected a few times. The genes are TRBV7-9 and TRBJ1-2; D perhaps matches TRBD1 (6 bases). Germline V gene data show CDR1 as SEHNR and CDR2 as FQNEAQ (reference sequence). Trimming left V 2 bases short and J 2 bases short, with 15 bases between. CDR3 length equals 16 residues. The CDR3 DNA follows: TGTGCCAGCAGCTTACGTCAGGGGCCAACGAACTATGGCTACACCTTC. It translates to CASSLRQGPTNYGYTF. The whole variable domain, remainder taken from reference TRBV7-9 and TRBJ1-2, is DTGVSQNPRHKITKRGQNVTFRCDPISEHNRLYWYRQTLGQGPEFLTYFQNEAQLEKSRLLSDRFSAERPKGSFSTLEIQRTEQGDSAMYLCASSLRQGPTNYGYTFGSGTRLTVV.

This clonotype was seen repeatedly, ten times or more. An end of the junction differs from the germline gene, which may be a read error. The chain links TRBV5-6 to TRBJ1-4; D ambiguous. Germline V lookup: CDR1 SGHDT, CDR2 YYEEEE. The CDR3 consists of 13 residues. The CDR3 bases are TGTGCCAGCAGTAGAAATGAGGTCCCGTCAACGAGTTTT. Translation gives CASSRNEVPSTSF.

Points on this clonotype: A much larger clone differs by one base, so this may be a read error. The chain recombines TRBV4-1 with TRBJ1-1; D unclear. This CDR3 spans 13 amino acids. V lost 4 bases and J 5 bases, leaving 11 bases between the germline ends. CDR1 and CDR2 from the germline V gene are MGHRA and YSYEKL. The CDR3 DNA sequence: TGCGCCAGCAGCCCGGAAGGTCGGACTGAAGCTTTCTTT. Translation gives CASSPEGRTEAFF.

This clonotype was seen ten or more times. The J gene is TRBJ2-1, the V gene TRBV20-1, with 16 nucleotides matching TRBD2. Germline V lookup: CDR1 DFQATT, CDR2 SNEGSKA (reference sequence). V shed 2 bases and J 2 bases; nucleotides not matched to a gene: 9. This CDR3 region has 19 residues. Here the CDR3 reads CSARPPSGLAGGPYNEQFF. Here the CDR3 DNA reads TGCAGTGCTAGACCTCCCTCGGGACTAGCGGGGGGGCCCTACAATGAGCAGTTCTTC.

This clonotype has at least ten counts. Mismatch with germline at one junction end may stem from a read error. This sequence joins TRBV4-1 and TRBJ2-5; D perhaps matches TRBD1 (6 bases). Germline loops: CDR1 MGHRA, CDR2 YSYEKL. The CDR3 runs to 14 residues. The CDR3 region is CASSRRSRGEPQYF. CDR3 nucleotides: TGCGCCAGCAGCCGCCGTAGCAGGGGAGAGCCCCAGTACTTC.

This clonotype has a handful of counts. The gene calls are TRBV18 and TRBJ2-5, with D perhaps assigned TRBD1 or TRBD2 (5 bases each). Per germline, CDR1 KGHSH and CDR2 LQKENI. CDR3 length: 15 residues. V shed 1 base and J shed 5 bases, with 14 bases lying between them. DNA of the CDR3: TGTGCCAGCTCACCACAGGGGACCTCACGCGAGACCCAGTACTTC. Protein sequence: CASSPQGTSRETQYF.

This clonotype was seen a handful of times. A read error may be the cause here, since a much bigger clone is one base away. The chain couples TRBV24-1 to TRBJ1-1; TRBD1 might be the D (5 bases). V was shortened by 2 bases and J by 0 bases, with 9 bases between the two germline ends. There are 15 residues in the CDR3. In germline, CDR1 is KGHDR, CDR2 SFDVKD. Here the CDR3 DNA reads TGTGCCACCAGTGATTCCCGGACATTGAACACTGAAGCTTTCTTT. It is translated as CATSDSRTLNTEAFF.

This chain connects TRBV29-1 to TRBJ1-3; D not resolved. The CDR3 has 12 amino acids. Germline CDR1 reads SQVTM; CDR2 reads ANQGSEA. Trimming shortened V by 7 bases and J by 4 bases, and 11 bases separated the two germline ends. The CDR3 protein is CSAGSEGNTIYF. CDR3 nucleotide sequence: TGCAGCGCCGGATCTGAAGGAAACACCATATATTTT.

This clonotype was recorded at least ten times. This chain uses TRBV3-1 with TRBJ2-4; 7 positions match TRBD1. The CDR3 loop spans 14 amino acids. Per the germline V gene, CDR1 is LGHDT and CDR2 is YNNKEL (reference sequence). The V and J ends lost 4 bases and 8 bases, in that order; junction bases with no gene match: 8. The CDR3 is CASSPDRELDIQYF. The CDR3 bases are TGTGCCAGCAGCCCTGACAGGGAGTTGGACATTCAGTACTTC.

This clonotype occurred a few times. V usage is TRBV5-1 and J usage is TRBJ1-2, with D maybe TRBD1 (6 bases). This CDR3 has 15 amino acids. Per germline, CDR1 SGHRS and CDR2 YFSETQ. V dropped 8 bases and J dropped 4 bases, with 21 bases sitting between them. The CDR3 spells CASSTGGEISYGYTF. CDR3 bases: TGCGCCAGTTCGACGGGGGGCGAAATTAGCTATGGCTACACCTTC. The whole variable domain, filled in from reference TRBV5-1 and TRBJ1-2, reads KAGVTQTPRYLIKTRGQQVTLSCSPISGHRSVSWYQQTPGQGLQFLFEYFSETQRNKGNFPGRFSGRQFSNSRSEMNVSTLELGDSALYLCASSTGGEISYGYTFGSGTRLTVV.